This TCR beta chain appears in the sequencing data of a study of graft-versus-host responses after intestinal transplantation. Study-level points and caveats: Graft-donor T cell macrochimerism in patients accompanied high graft-versus-host to host-versus-graft clonal ratios in allografts.

Concerning this clone itself: Its antigen remains unidentified.

The CDR3 extends over 15 amino acids. CDR1 and CDR2 from the germline V gene are MNHNY and SVGAGI (reference sequence). V gave up 6 bases and J gave up 7 bases, with 21 bases separating them. TCRdb keeps only in-frame clones here, not all; method: immunoSEQ multiplex PCR. The repertoire holds roughly 27,000 clones, with around four fifths as singletons. The sequence came from a human patient who received an intestinal transplant, so some T cells may come from the graft donor. V is TRBV6-6 and J is TRBJ1-2; weak D call: TRBD1 (6 bases). The input for sequencing was PBMCs, taken 28 days after intestinal transplant. The CDR3 reads CASSPEPTGISGYTF. The CDR3 bases are TGTGCCAGCAGCCCCGAGCCAACAGGGATATCTGGCTACACCTTC.